This entry describes one T cell receptor (beta chain). The ends lost 7 bases at V and 9 bases at J; junction bases unmatched: 8. The CDR3 covers 13 residues. These data originate in a study of blood T cell repertoires in COVID-19. Authors' data handling: The authors estimated nucleated cell counts from reference gene primer amplification. Only in-frame clones appear in the TCRdb table, and some are missing; sequencing was by immunoSEQ multiplex PCR. That table is the source of V, J and clone size, and D and trimming were worked out from the DNA. The sample contains approximately 260,000 clones, roughly three quarters of which appear only once.

Sequences were obtained from peripheral blood. The genes are TRBV12-3 or TRBV12-4 and TRBJ2-1; the match to TRBD1 covers 8 bases. The TCR comes from a woman aged 40 to 50 with active or convalescent COVID-19. In nucleotides, the CDR3 is TGTGCCAGCACCCTGGACAGGGCGATTGAGCAGTTCTTC. It translates to CASTLDRAIEQFF.